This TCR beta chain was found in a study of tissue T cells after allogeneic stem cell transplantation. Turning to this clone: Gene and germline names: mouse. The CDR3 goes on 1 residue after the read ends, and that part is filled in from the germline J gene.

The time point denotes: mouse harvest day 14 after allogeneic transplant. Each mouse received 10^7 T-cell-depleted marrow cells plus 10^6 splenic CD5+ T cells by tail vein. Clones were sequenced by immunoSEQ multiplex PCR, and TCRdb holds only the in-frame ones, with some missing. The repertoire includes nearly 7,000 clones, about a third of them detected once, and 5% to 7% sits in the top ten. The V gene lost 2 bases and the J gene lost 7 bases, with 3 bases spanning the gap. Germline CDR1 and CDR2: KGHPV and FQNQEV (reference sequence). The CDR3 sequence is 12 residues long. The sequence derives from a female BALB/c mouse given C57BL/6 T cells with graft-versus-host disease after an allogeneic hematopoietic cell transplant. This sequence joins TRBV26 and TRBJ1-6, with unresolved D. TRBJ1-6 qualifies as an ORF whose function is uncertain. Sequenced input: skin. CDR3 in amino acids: CASSLENSPLYF. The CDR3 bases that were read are TGTGCCAGCAGTCTGGAGAATTCGCCCCTCTAC.